One sample yielded the 3 T cell receptor beta chains listed below, sequenced in a study of brain T cells in children with intractable seizures. Assay used: immunoSEQ multiplex PCR; TCRdb lists only in-frame clones, some missing. The table has some 62,000 clones, more than 95% seen once. The input for sequencing was peripheral blood, taken at surgery. These receptors came from a boy less than two years old with focal cortical dysplasia and intractable seizures.

The chain uses TRBV19 and TRBJ1-1, with 8 bases identical to TRBD1. This CDR3 is 14 amino acids long. The V gene's germline CDR1 is LNHDA and CDR2 SQIVND (reference sequence). J lost 7 bases, V lost 5 bases, and 9 bases had no gene match. CDR3 sequence: CASSDRDRIYEAFF. The CDR3 DNA sequence: TGTGCCAGTAGTGACCGGGACAGGATCTATGAAGCTTTCTTT.

The V call is TRBV7-9, the J call TRBJ2-3; 7 nucleotides match TRBD1. This CDR3 contains 16 residues. The V segment lost 5 bases and the J segment 2 bases; nucleotides outside the gene matches: 10. Germline CDR1 is SEHNR and CDR2 is FQNEAQ (reference sequence). CDR3 bases: TGTGCCAGCAGCCGGGGACCGGGACAGAACACAGATACGCAGTATTTT. Translation gives CASSRGPGQNTDTQYF.

The CDR3: CASSLAGGENIQYF. CDR3 DNA sequence: TGTGCCAGCAGCTTGGCCGGGGGGGAAAACATTCAGTACTTC. This rearrangement joins TRBV5-4 to TRBJ2-4; 8 bases align to TRBD2. The CDR3 contains 14 residues. The J segment lost 5 bases and the V segment lost 0 bases, leaving 1 base of the junction unmatched. CDR1 SGHNT and CDR2 YYREEE come from the germline V gene (reference sequence).